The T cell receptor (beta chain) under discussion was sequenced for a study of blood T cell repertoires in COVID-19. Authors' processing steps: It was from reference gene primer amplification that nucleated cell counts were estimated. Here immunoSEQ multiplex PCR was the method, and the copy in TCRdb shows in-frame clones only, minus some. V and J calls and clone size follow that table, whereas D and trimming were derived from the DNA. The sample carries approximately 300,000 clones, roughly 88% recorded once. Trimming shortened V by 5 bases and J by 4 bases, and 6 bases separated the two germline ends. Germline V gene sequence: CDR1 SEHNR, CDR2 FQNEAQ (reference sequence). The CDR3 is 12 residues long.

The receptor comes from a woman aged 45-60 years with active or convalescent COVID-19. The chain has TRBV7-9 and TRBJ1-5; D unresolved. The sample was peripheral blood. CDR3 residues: CASSVLNQPQHF. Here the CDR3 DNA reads TGTGCCAGCAGCGTGCTAAATCAGCCCCAGCATTTT. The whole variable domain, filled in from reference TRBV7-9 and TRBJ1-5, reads DTGVSQNPRHKITKRGQNVTFRCDPISEHNRLYWYRQTLGQGPEFLTYFQNEAQLEKSRLLSDRFSAERPKGSFSTLEIQRTEQGDSAMYLCASSVLNQPQHFGDGTRLSIL.